The 16 T cell receptor beta chains below come from one sample, sequenced in a study of siplizumab effects on memory and regulatory T cells. The protocol was immunoSEQ multiplex PCR, while the TCRdb copy is restricted to in-frame clones and leaves out a portion. This sample carries 75,000 to 100,000 clones, roughly 94% of them seen once, and the ten largest clones take 0.3%. Material: non-Treg CD4+ T cells sorted from blood. The receptors were sampled from a human donor in good health.

The chain joins TRBV5-5 to TRBJ2-7; the match to TRBD2 covers 12 bases. CDR1 and CDR2 from the germline V gene are SGHKS and YYEKEE (reference sequence). V lost 7 bases to trimming and J lost 4 bases; unmatched junction nucleotides: 6. CDR3 length equals 14 residues. The DNA for the CDR3 is TGTGCCAGCCGAACTAGCGGGGGGAGTTACGAGCAGTACTTC. Translating it yields CASRTSGGSYEQYF. Based on the CDR3 plus reference TRBV5-5 and TRBJ2-7, the full variable domain is DAGVTQSPTHLIKTRGQQVTLRCSPISGHKSVSWYQQVLGQGPQFIFQYYEKEERGRGNFPDRFSARQFPNYSSELNVNALLLGDSALYLCASRTSGGSYEQYFGPGTRLTVT.

The chain joins TRBV7-9 to TRBJ2-2; 10 bases are shared with TRBD2. The germline V gene has CDR1 SEHNR and CDR2 FQNEAQ (reference sequence). Trimming cost V 2 bases and J 6 bases; bases outside gene matches: 3. The CDR3 sequence is 15 residues long. The CDR3 sequence is CASSLLAGGPGELFF. In nucleotides, the CDR3 is TGTGCCAGCAGCTTATTAGCGGGAGGTCCCGGGGAGCTGTTTTTT.

As for this clone: In the same sample, other DNA sequences code for this CDR3. This chain links TRBV5-4 with TRBJ2-6; D gene unclear. CDR1 is SGHNT, CDR2 YYREEE, per germline (reference sequence). The CDR3 length is 15 residues. The ends were cut back, 0 bases at V and 4 bases at J, with 8 bases in the middle. The CDR3 DNA reads TGTGCCAGCAGCTTGGGTGGGCTAGGGGCCAACGTCCTGACTTTC. Translating it yields CASSLGGLGANVLTF.

The chain carries TRBV30 and TRBJ1-4; TRBD1 is a possible D gene (6 bases). This CDR3 spans 15 amino acids. Germline V gene lookup returns CDR1 GTSNPN and CDR2 SVGIG (reference sequence). Trimming cost V 5 bases and J 2 bases, with 15 bases left between them. Written as DNA, the CDR3 is TGTGCCTGGCGGACACCGGGGGCGACTAATGAAAAACTGTTTTTT. It encodes CAWRTPGATNEKLFF.

The J gene is TRBJ2-3, the V gene TRBV30, with 10 bases matching TRBD2. This CDR3 contains 16 residues. Looked up from germline, CDR1 is GTSNPN and CDR2 is SVGIG (reference sequence). V shed 0 bases and J 2 bases; nucleotides not matched to a gene: 5. The CDR3, as DNA: TGTGCCTGGAGTGTAACGGGACTAGCGTACACAGATACGCAGTATTTT. Its translation: CAWSVTGLAYTDTQYF.

The chain has TRBV11-3 and TRBJ2-3; 9 bases are a match to TRBD2. The CDR3 extends over 16 amino acids. Germline V gene data show CDR1 as SGHNT and CDR2 as YENEEA. V lost 1 base and J lost 2; bases outside the gene matches: 4. CDR3 residues: CASSLVAGGTTDTQYF. The CDR3 nucleotides are TGTGCCAGCAGCTTAGTGGCGGGAGGGACCACAGATACGCAGTATTTT.

The chain couples TRBV7-3 to TRBJ2-6; 8 nucleotides match TRBD1. Trimming cost V 5 bases and J 2 bases; bases outside gene matches: 8. There are 17 residues in the CDR3. Germline CDR1 SGHTA, CDR2 FQGTGA. As DNA, the CDR3 is TGTGCCAGCAGCCCCGGCTCAGGGGGCGCTGGGGCCAACGTCCTGACTTTC. Protein: CASSPGSGGAGANVLTF.

V gene TRBV9 combines with J gene TRBJ2-3; TRBD1 aligns across 8 bases. V was clipped by 3 bases and J by 1 base; unmatched bases: 7. Germline V gene data show CDR1 as SGDLS and CDR2 as YYNGEE. This CDR3 comprises 16 residues. CDR3 DNA: TGTGCCAGCAGCGGAGGGACAGGACGGGGCACAGATACGCAGTATTTT. Amino acids: CASSGGTGRGTDTQYF.

The V call is TRBV11-2, the J call TRBJ2-3, with D perhaps assigned TRBD1 or TRBD2 (6 bases each). The CDR3 has 15 residues. Trimming shortened V by 0 bases and J by 6 bases, and 13 bases separated the two germline ends. The germline V gene encodes CDR1 SGHAT and CDR2 FQNNGV. The CDR3, as DNA: TGTGCCAGCAGCTTAGATCTAGGAGGGGGGGATACGCAGTATTTT. Protein: CASSLDLGGGDTQYF.

The rearrangement links TRBV6-5 to TRBJ2-7; D is undetermined. CDR1 and CDR2 (germline): MNHEY, SVGAGI. Trimming removed 2 bases from V and 4 bases from J, with 3 bases in between. This CDR3 is 11 amino acids long. The CDR3 reads CASSYEYEQYF. In nucleotides, the CDR3 is TGTGCCAGCAGTTACGAATACGAGCAGTACTTC.

This chain uses TRBV9 with TRBJ1-2, with TRBD1 matching over 7 bases. Losses at the gene ends were 4 bases for V and 2 bases for J; bases not matched to a gene: 2. This CDR3 spans 13 amino acids. The germline CDR1 and CDR2 sequences are SGDLS and YYNGEE. CDR3 loop: CASSTTGNYGYTF. CDR3 sequence (DNA): TGTGCCAGCAGCACGACAGGGAACTATGGCTACACCTTC.

This chain links TRBV25-1 with TRBJ1-3, with 7 bases identical to TRBD1. The germline CDR1 and CDR2 sequences are MGHDK and SYGVNS. The CDR3 sequence is 14 residues long. The V segment lost 8 bases and the J segment 0 bases; nucleotides outside the gene matches: 4. Here the CDR3 reads CASGDRNSGNTIYF. Here the CDR3 DNA reads TGTGCCAGCGGGGACAGAAACTCTGGAAACACCATATATTTT.

The chain is built from TRBV10-3 and TRBJ2-1, with 11 nucleotides matching TRBD2. The CDR3 extends over 14 amino acids. J lost 6 bases, V lost 4 bases, and 2 bases had no gene match. Germline V lookup: CDR1 ENHRY, CDR2 SYGVKD. Written as DNA, the CDR3 is TGTGCCATCAGTGCACTAGCGGGAGCCAATGAGCAGTTCTTC. Translated, it gives CAISALAGANEQFF.

The chain couples TRBV7-8 to TRBJ1-2; D is uncertain. V lost 5 bases and J lost 3, with 10 bases in between. Germline V CDR1 and CDR2: SGHVS, FQNEAQ. The CDR3 contains 13 residues. Here the CDR3 DNA reads TGTGCCAGCAGCGCGGAGGGTGACTATGGCTACACCTTC. This translates into CASSAEGDYGYTF. The full variable domain, its missing parts supplied by reference TRBV7-8 and TRBJ1-2, is GAGVSQSPRYKVAKRGQDVALRCDPISGHVSLFWYQQALGQGPEFLTYFQNEAQLDKSGLPSDRFFAERPEGSVSTLKIQRTQQEDSAVYLCASSAEGDYGYTFGSGTRLTVV.

The rearrangement uses TRBV5-1 and TRBJ1-2; D call uncertain. The CDR3 runs to 14 residues. V lost 0 bases and J lost 8, with 14 bases in between. The germline V gene encodes CDR1 SGHRS and CDR2 YFSETQ. CDR3 sequence: CASSLGEPPVGYTF. The CDR3 DNA sequence: TGCGCCAGCAGCTTGGGGGAGCCTCCCGTGGGCTACACCTTC.

The CDR3 DNA is TGCAGCGTTGCGTCAGGGGCTGTCACAGATACGCAGTATTTT. It yields the protein CSVASGAVTDTQYF. This rearrangement joins TRBV29-1 to TRBJ2-3, with D maybe TRBD1 (6 bases). The V end was cut by 4 bases, the J end by 2 bases, with 13 bases between. This CDR3 has 14 residues. CDR1 is SQVTM, CDR2 ANQGSEA, per germline.